The present T cell receptor beta chain was sequenced within a study of T cell changes during pregnancy in multiple sclerosis. V was clipped by 3 bases and J by 5 bases, with 7 bases between them. Germline loops: CDR1 SNHLY, CDR2 FYNNEI. The CDR3 consists of 12 residues. Some clones are missing from TCRdb's copy, which holds only in-frame ones; the method was immunoSEQ multiplex PCR. This sample has 60,000 to 70,000 clones; 91% occur once, and the top ten carry over 2%. This receptor was taken from a female donor in good health, enrolled as a control in a pregnancy study. This specimen consisted of peripheral blood, obtained in the third trimester of pregnancy. The V gene is TRBV2, the J gene TRBJ2-5, with a tentative D call TRBD2 (5 bases). The CDR3 reads CASSEREETQYF. CDR3 DNA sequence: TGTGCCAGCAGTGAGAGGGAGGAGACCCAGTACTTC.